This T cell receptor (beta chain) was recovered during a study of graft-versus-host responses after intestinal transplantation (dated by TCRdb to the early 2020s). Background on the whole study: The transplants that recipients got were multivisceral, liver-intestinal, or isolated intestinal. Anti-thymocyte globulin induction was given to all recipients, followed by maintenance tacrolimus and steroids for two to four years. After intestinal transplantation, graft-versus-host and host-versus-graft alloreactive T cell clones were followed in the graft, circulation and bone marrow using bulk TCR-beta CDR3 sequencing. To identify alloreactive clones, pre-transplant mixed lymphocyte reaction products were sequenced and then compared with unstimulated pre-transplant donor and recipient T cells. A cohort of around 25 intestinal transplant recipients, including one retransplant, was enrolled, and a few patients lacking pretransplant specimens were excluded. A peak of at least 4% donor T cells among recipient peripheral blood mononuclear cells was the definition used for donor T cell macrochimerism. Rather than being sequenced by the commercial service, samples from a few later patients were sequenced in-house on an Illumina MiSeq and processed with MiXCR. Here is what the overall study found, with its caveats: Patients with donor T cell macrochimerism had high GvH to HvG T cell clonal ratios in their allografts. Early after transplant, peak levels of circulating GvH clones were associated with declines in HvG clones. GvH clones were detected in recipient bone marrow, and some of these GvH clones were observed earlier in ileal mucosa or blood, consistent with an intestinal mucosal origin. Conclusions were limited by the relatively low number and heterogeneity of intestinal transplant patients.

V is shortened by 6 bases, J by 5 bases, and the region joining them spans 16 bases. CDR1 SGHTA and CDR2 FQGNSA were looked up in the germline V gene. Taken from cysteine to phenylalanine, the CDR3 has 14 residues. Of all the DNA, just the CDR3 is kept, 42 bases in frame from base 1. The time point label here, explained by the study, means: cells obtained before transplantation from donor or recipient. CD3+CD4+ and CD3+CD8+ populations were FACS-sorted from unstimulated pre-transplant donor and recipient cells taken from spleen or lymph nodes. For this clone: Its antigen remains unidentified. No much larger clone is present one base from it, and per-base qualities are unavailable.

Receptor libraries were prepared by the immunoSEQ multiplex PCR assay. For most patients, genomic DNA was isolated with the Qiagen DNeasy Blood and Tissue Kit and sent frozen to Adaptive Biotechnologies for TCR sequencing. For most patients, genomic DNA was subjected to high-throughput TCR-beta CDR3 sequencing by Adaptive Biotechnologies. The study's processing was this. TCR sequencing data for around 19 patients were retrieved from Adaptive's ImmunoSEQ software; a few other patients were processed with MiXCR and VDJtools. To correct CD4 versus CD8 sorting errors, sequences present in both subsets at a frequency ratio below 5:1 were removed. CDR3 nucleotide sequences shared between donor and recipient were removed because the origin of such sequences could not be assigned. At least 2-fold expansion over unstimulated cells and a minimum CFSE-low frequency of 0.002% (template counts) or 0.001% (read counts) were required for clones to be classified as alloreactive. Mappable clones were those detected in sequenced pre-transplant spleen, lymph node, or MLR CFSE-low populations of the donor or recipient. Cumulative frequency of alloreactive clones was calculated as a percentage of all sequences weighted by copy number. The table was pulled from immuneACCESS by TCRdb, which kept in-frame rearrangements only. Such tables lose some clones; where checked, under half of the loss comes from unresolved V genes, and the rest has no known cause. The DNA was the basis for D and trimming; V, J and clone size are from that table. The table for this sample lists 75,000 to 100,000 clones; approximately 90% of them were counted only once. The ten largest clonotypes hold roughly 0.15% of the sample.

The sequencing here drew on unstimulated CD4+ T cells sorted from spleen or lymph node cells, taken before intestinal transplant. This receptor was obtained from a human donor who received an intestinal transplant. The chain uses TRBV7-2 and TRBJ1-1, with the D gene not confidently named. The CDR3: CASRPGTVGTEAFF. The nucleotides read TGTGCCAGCAGGCCTGGAACAGTCGGTACTGAAGCTTTCTTT. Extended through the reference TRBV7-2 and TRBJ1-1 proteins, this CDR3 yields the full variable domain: GAGVSQSPSNKVTEKGKDVELRCDPISGHTALYWYRQSLGQGLEFLIYFQGNSAPDKSGLPSDRFSAERTGGSVSTLTIQRTQQEDSAVYLCASRPGTVGTEAFFGQGTRLTVV.